These T cell receptor beta chains were read from a single sample in a study of memory CD4+ T cells and cytomegalovirus serostatus. Clones were sequenced by immunoSEQ multiplex PCR, and TCRdb holds only the in-frame ones, with some missing. The sample holds 40,000 or so clones, around 80% seen once. Material for sequencing was memory CD4+ T cells from blood. The receptors were gathered from an adult in good health and CMV-seronegative. CDR3s include the opening cysteine and the closing phenylalanine or tryptophan. The D gene is left open where the match is weak. Some rows have no size entry. The others give once, few or many, or a class for an expanded clone.

j_gene: TRBJ1-1
abundance: NA
d_gene: TRBD1
v_gene: TRBV5-4
CDR3nt: TGTGCCAGCAGCTTGTCGGGCAGGGGGCAAACTGAAGCTTTCTTT
CDR3aa: CASSLSGRGQTEAFF

j_gene: TRBJ2-6
abundance: NA
d_gene: NA
v_gene: TRBV9
CDR3nt: TGTGCCAGCAGCGTAGCCCTGTCGGGGGCCAACGTCCTGACTTTC
CDR3aa: CASSVALSGANVLTF

j_gene: TRBJ2-5
abundance: once
d_gene: NA
v_gene: TRBV7-2
CDR3nt: TGTGCCAGCAGCCTAGGGCTCGAGACCCAGTACTTC
CDR3aa: CASSLGLETQYF

j_gene: TRBJ1-5
abundance: NA
d_gene: NA
v_gene: TRBV19
CDR3nt: TGTGCCAGTAGTATAATCGGTCAGCCCCAGCATTTT
CDR3aa: CASSIIGQPQHF

j_gene: TRBJ2-5
abundance: NA
d_gene: NA
v_gene: TRBV6-5
CDR3nt: TGTGCCAGCAGTTACGATGGGGAGACCCAGTACTTC
CDR3aa: CASSYDGETQYF

j_gene: TRBJ2-7
abundance: NA
d_gene: NA
v_gene: TRBV7-2
CDR3nt: TGTGCCAGCAGCCCGGGACTCCACTCCTACGAGCAGTACTTC
CDR3aa: CASSPGLHSYEQYF

j_gene: TRBJ2-1
abundance: once
d_gene: TRBD2
v_gene: TRBV7-2
CDR3nt: TGTGCCAGCAGCTGGGCGGGACTAGCGGGAGTAAATGAGCAGTTCTTC
CDR3aa: CASSWAGLAGVNEQFF

j_gene: TRBJ2-5
abundance: NA
d_gene: NA
v_gene: TRBV5-1
CDR3nt: TGCGCCAGCAGCCTGGAGGAGGGGCGGGGGACCCAGTACTTC
CDR3aa: CASSLEEGRGTQYF

j_gene: TRBJ2-3
abundance: NA
d_gene: TRBD2
v_gene: TRBV5-4
CDR3nt: TGTGCCAGCAGCCCGTCTCTACTAGCGGGGGCAGATACGCAGTATTTT
CDR3aa: CASSPSLLAGADTQYF

j_gene: TRBJ2-1
abundance: NA
d_gene: NA
v_gene: TRBV29-1
CDR3nt: TGCAGCGTTGACAAGGGCTACAATGAGCAGTTCTTC
CDR3aa: CSVDKGYNEQFF

j_gene: TRBJ2-3
abundance: NA
d_gene: NA
v_gene: TRBV30
CDR3nt: TGTGCCTGGGGCACAGGGAGGAGCACAGATACGCAGTATTTT
CDR3aa: CAWGTGRSTDTQYF

j_gene: TRBJ2-7
abundance: NA
d_gene: TRBD1
v_gene: TRBV5-1
CDR3nt: TGCGCCAGCAGCTACAGACAGGGAACCGACTACGAGCAGTACTTC
CDR3aa: CASSYRQGTDYEQYF

j_gene: TRBJ2-5
abundance: once
d_gene: NA
v_gene: TRBV5-4
CDR3nt: TGTGCCAGCAGCTCCACCCGCGTCGGGTGGGGGGAGACCCAGTACTTC
CDR3aa: CASSSTRVGWGETQYF

j_gene: TRBJ1-1
abundance: once
d_gene: NA
v_gene: TRBV4-3
CDR3nt: TGCGCCAGCAGCCAAGAGGGATACACTGAAGCTTTCTTT
CDR3aa: CASSQEGYTEAFF

j_gene: TRBJ2-3
abundance: NA
d_gene: NA
v_gene: TRBV25-1
CDR3nt: TGTGCCAGCAGTGCGATTACAGATACGCAGTATTTT
CDR3aa: CASSAITDTQYF

j_gene: TRBJ1-5
abundance: NA
d_gene: NA
v_gene: TRBV19
CDR3nt: TGTGCCTGCGAAAGGGGTAATCAGCCCCAGCATTTT
CDR3aa: CACERGNQPQHF

j_gene: TRBJ2-7
abundance: NA
d_gene: NA
v_gene: TRBV2
CDR3nt: TGTGCCAGCAGGGCAGACGGAAGTTACTACGAGCAGTACTTC
CDR3aa: CASRADGSYYEQYF

j_gene: TRBJ2-5
abundance: NA
d_gene: NA
v_gene: TRBV5-6
CDR3nt: TGTGCCAGCGGTTACAGCCAAGAGACCCAGTACTTC
CDR3aa: CASGYSQETQYF

j_gene: TRBJ2-7
abundance: NA
d_gene: NA
v_gene: TRBV5-3
CDR3nt: TGTGCCAGAAGCTTGGATGGGAGCTCCTACGAGCAGTACTTC
CDR3aa: CARSLDGSSYEQYF

j_gene: TRBJ2-1
abundance: NA
d_gene: TRBD2
v_gene: TRBV5-6
CDR3nt: TGTGCCAGCAGCAGTACTAGCGGGGGGACGAATGAGCAGTTCTTC
CDR3aa: CASSSTSGGTNEQFF

j_gene: TRBJ2-2
abundance: NA
d_gene: NA
v_gene: TRBV10-3
CDR3nt: TGTGCCATCAGTGGCCAATCCGGGGCAGGAAACACCGGGGAGCTGTTTTTT
CDR3aa: CAISGQSGAGNTGELFF

j_gene: TRBJ2-7
abundance: NA
d_gene: TRBD1
v_gene: TRBV5-8
CDR3nt: TGTGCCAGCAGCCCCCTGAAGGGGCAGGGGGTCTACGAGCAGTACTTC
CDR3aa: CASSPLKGQGVYEQYF

j_gene: TRBJ2-7
abundance: NA
d_gene: TRBD2
v_gene: TRBV11-2
CDR3nt: TGTGCCAGCTCGGTGCTAGCGGGGTCCTACGAGCAGTACTTC
CDR3aa: CASSVLAGSYEQYF

j_gene: TRBJ1-2
abundance: NA
d_gene: NA
v_gene: TRBV10-3
CDR3nt: TGTGCCATCAGTGGAGCCTCCCCCAGCACTAACTATGGCTACACCTTC
CDR3aa: CAISGASPSTNYGYTF

j_gene: TRBJ1-1
abundance: few
d_gene: NA
v_gene: TRBV10-3
CDR3nt: TGTGCCATCAGATATAACCAGGGTGACACTGAAGCTTTCTTT
CDR3aa: CAIRYNQGDTEAFF